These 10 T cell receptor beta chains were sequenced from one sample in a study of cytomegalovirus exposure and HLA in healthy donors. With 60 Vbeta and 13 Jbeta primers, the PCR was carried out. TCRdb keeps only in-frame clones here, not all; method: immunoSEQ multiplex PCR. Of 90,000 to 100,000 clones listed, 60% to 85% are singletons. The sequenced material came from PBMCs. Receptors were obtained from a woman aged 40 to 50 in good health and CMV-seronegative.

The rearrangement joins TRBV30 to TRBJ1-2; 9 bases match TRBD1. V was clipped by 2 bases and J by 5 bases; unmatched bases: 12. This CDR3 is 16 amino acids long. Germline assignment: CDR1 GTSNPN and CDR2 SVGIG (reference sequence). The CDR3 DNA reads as TGTGCCTGGAGTCAGGGACAGGGAATTATTATATATGGCTACACCTTC. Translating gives CAWSQGQGIIIYGYTF.

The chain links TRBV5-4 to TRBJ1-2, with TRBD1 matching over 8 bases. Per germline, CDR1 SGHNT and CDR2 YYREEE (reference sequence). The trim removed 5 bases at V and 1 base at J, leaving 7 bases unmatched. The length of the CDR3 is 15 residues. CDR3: CASSQGQGNNYGYTF. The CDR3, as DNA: TGTGCCAGCAGTCAAGGACAGGGCAATAACTATGGCTACACCTTC. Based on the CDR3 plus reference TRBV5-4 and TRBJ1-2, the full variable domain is ETGVTQSPTHLIKTRGQQVTLRCSSQSGHNTVSWYQQALGQGPQFIFQYYREEENGRGNFPPRFSGLQFPNYSSELNVNALELDDSALYLCASSQGQGNNYGYTFGSGTRLTVV.

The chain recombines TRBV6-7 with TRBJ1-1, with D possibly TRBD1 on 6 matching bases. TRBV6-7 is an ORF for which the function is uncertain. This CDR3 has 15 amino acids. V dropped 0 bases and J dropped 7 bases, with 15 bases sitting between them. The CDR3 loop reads CASSYSSGPDSEAFF. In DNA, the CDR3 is TGTGCCAGCAGTTACTCGAGTGGCCCGGACAGTGAAGCTTTCTTT.

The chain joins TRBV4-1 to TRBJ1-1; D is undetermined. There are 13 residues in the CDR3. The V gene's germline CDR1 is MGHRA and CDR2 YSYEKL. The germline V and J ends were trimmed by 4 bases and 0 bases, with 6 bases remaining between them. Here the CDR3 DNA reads TGCGCCAGCAGCCGGGCCTTGAACACTGAAGCTTTCTTT. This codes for CASSRALNTEAFF.

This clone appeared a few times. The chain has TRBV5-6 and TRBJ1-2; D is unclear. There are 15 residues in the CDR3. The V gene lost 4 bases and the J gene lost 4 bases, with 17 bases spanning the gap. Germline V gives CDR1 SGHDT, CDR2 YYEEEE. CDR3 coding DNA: TGTGCCAGCAGCACGAGGCCAGTCGGTGGCTATGGCTACACCTTC. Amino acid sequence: CASSTRPVGGYGYTF.

The CDR3, as DNA: TGCAGCGTTGACAAACAGAACACAGATACGCAGTATTTT. As protein: CSVDKQNTDTQYF. The chain links TRBV29-1 to TRBJ2-3, with D unresolved. The ends were cut back, 3 bases at V and 2 bases at J, with 9 bases in the middle. This CDR3 contains 13 residues. CDR1 is SQVTM, CDR2 ANQGSEA, per germline.

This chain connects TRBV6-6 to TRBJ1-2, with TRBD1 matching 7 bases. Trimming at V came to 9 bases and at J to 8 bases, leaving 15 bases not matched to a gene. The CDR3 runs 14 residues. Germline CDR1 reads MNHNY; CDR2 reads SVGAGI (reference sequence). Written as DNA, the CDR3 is TGTGCCAGTCGTGGGTCGGATTCAGGGGGGGGCTACACCTTC. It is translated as CASRGSDSGGGYTF.

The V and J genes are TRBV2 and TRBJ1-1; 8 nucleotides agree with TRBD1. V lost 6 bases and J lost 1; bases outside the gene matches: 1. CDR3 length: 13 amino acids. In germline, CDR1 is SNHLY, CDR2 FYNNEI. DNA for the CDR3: TGTGCCAGCAGGGGGACAGGGAACACTGAAGCTTTCTTT. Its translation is CASRGTGNTEAFF.

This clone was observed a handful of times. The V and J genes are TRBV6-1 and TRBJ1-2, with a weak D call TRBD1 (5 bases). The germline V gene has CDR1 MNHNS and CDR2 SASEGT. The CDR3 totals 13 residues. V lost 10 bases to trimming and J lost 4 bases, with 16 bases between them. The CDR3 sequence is CAIKGRGSYGYTF. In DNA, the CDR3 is TGTGCCATAAAGGGGCGGGGCAGCTATGGCTACACCTTC.

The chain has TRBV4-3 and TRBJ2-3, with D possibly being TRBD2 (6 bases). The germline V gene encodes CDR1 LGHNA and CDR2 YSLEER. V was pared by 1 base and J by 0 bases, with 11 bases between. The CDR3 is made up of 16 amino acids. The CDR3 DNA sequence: TGCGCCAGCAGCCAAGTCGGGGGACGGAGCACAGATACGCAGTATTTT. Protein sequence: CASSQVGGRSTDTQYF.